The 24 T cell receptor beta chains reported below all come from one sample, sequenced in a study of blood T cell repertoires in COVID-19. The assay was immunoSEQ multiplex PCR, and TCRdb's table has in-frame clones only and misses some. This table holds 210,000 or so clones, approximately 80% found once. Sequenced material: PBMCs or T cells enriched from blood (not recorded which). These receptors originate from a man aged 25 to 45 with acute COVID-19.

This clone has more than one count but fewer than ten. The V gene is TRBV28, the J gene TRBJ1-3; weak D call: TRBD1 (6 bases). The germline CDR1 and CDR2 sequences are MDHEN and SYDVKM. V lost 5 bases to trimming and J lost 4 bases, with 15 bases between them. This CDR3 is 15 amino acids long. CDR3 coding DNA: TGTGCCAGCAGTCCGCGGGGGCAGGGAGGAAACACCATATATTTT. This translates into CASSPRGQGGNTIYF.

The gene calls are TRBV7-2 and TRBJ2-2; no reliable D call. The V end lost 2 bases, the J end lost 6 bases, and 10 bases lay between the germline ends. There are 14 residues in the CDR3. The germline CDR1 and CDR2 sequences are SGHTA and FQGNSA. The chain's CDR3 is CASSLLAAAGELFF. Written as DNA, the CDR3 is TGTGCCAGCAGCTTATTGGCCGCGGCCGGGGAGCTGTTTTTT.

This chain links TRBV27 with TRBJ2-3; D is possibly TRBD1 (5 bases). CDR1 and CDR2 (germline): MNHEY, SMNVEV (reference sequence). Trimming removed 8 bases from V and 0 bases from J, with 24 bases in between. This CDR3 spans 18 amino acids. CDR3 in DNA: TGTGCCAGCTTACCCACCCGCCCAGGGATTTCTAGCACAGATACGCAGTATTTT. Amino acid sequence: CASLPTRPGISSTDTQYF.

V usage is TRBV2 and J usage is TRBJ2-6, with 9 bases aligning to TRBD1. The CDR3 totals 15 residues. After removal of 5 bases from V and 2 bases from J, the junction contained 1 base not matched to a gene. Germline values: CDR1 SNHLY, CDR2 FYNNEI. CDR3 sequence: CASSRTGAGANVLTF. CDR3 in DNA: TGTGCCAGCAGTCGGACAGGGGCTGGGGCCAACGTCCTGACTTTC.

The chain joins TRBV12-3 or TRBV12-4 to TRBJ2-7; perhaps TRBD1 as D (7 bases). The ends were cut back, 6 bases at V and 3 bases at J, with 12 bases in the middle. There are 13 residues in the CDR3. In DNA, the CDR3 is TGTGCCAGCAGCCAGGGGGGATACTACGAGCAGTACTTC. Encoded protein: CASSQGGYYEQYF.

The J gene is TRBJ2-7, the V gene TRBV5-5, with 9 bases that match TRBD2. Unmatched junction bases numbered 4, after V lost 0 bases and J lost 3 bases. This CDR3 region has 15 residues. CDR1 is SGHKS, CDR2 YYEKEE, per germline (reference sequence). CDR3 coding DNA: TGTGCCAGCAGCTTGGGCGCAGCGGGGGGCTACGAGCAGTACTTC. Translated: CASSLGAAGGYEQYF.

The V and J genes are TRBV7-2 and TRBJ1-2, with unresolved D. V lost 4 bases to trimming and J lost 8 bases, with 14 bases between them. CDR1 and CDR2 (germline): SGHTA, FQGNSA. The CDR3 is 13 amino acids. CDR3: CASSSGGFGGYTF. The CDR3 bases are TGTGCCAGCAGCTCGGGAGGCTTTGGAGGCTACACCTTC.

This clone was seen only once. The chain links TRBV10-3 to TRBJ1-1, with 7 bases fitting TRBD1. This CDR3 region has 14 residues. CDR1 is ENHRY, CDR2 SYGVKD, per germline. V gave up 3 bases and J gave up 1 base; unmatched junction bases: 2. The CDR3, as DNA: TGTGCCATCAGTGATCCAGGGGGGAACACTGAAGCTTTCTTT. It yields the protein CAISDPGGNTEAFF.

The chain is built from TRBV12-3 or TRBV12-4 and TRBJ1-2, with a weak D call TRBD1 (5 bases). Trimming took off 4 bases at V and 3 bases at J, with 9 bases between the two ends. CDR3 length: 13 residues. The CDR3 sequence is CASSWGRDYGYTF. The CDR3 region has the DNA TGTGCCAGCAGTTGGGGCAGGGACTATGGCTACACCTTC.

The V call is TRBV14, the J call TRBJ2-2; D unclear. The CDR3 is 15 residues long. Between the trimmed V and J ends, which lost 2 bases and 0 bases, there was a span of 7 bases. Germline assignment: CDR1 SGHDN and CDR2 FVKESK. The CDR3 region has the DNA TGTGCCAGCAGCCAACAGACAACGAACACCGGGGAGCTGTTTTTT. Translating it yields CASSQQTTNTGELFF.

The V and J genes are TRBV28 and TRBJ1-5, with 8 nucleotides matching TRBD1. Germline V CDR1 and CDR2: MDHEN, SYDVKM. V lost 8 bases and J lost 6; bases outside the gene matches: 9. The CDR3 runs 14 residues. CDR3 DNA: TGTGCCAGCTCTCCCGGGACAGGTAGTCAGCCCCAGCATTTT. This encodes CASSPGTGSQPQHF.

This clone was seen more than once but under ten times. The chain recombines TRBV6-5 with TRBJ1-1; D may be TRBD1 (6 bases). The V end was cut by 7 bases, the J end by 7 bases, with 19 bases between. Germline V gene sequence: CDR1 MNHEY, CDR2 SVGAGI. This CDR3 has 14 residues. CDR3 residues: CASTNDRLSGEAFF. The CDR3, as DNA: TGTGCCAGCACCAATGACAGGTTAAGCGGTGAAGCTTTCTTT.

The rearrangement joins TRBV29-1 to TRBJ2-7, with TRBD1 identical over 7 bases. Germline CDR1 reads SQVTM; CDR2 reads ANQGSEA. This CDR3 is built from 14 residues. Unmatched junction bases numbered 2, after V lost 0 bases and J lost 0 bases. As DNA, the CDR3 is TGCAGCGTTGAAGACCGGGACAGCTCCTACGAGCAGTACTTC. Translation: CSVEDRDSSYEQYF.

This clone has ten or more counts. The V gene is TRBV5-4, the J gene TRBJ1-3; 8 positions match TRBD1. With 3 bases clipped from V and 7 bases from J, the junction kept 6 bases outside the gene matches. The CDR3 covers 14 residues. Germline CDR1 and CDR2: SGHNT and YYREEE (reference sequence). The CDR3 reads CASSSKDRVNTIYF. The CDR3 nucleotides are TGTGCCAGCAGCTCAAAGGACAGGGTCAACACCATATATTTT.

The V gene is TRBV7-2, the J gene TRBJ1-2; 7 nucleotides align to TRBD1. The CDR3 consists of 12 residues. CDR1 is SGHTA and CDR2 is FQGNSA in the germline V gene. J gave up 4 bases and V 5 bases, and 1 base lay outside the gene matches. The CDR3 here is CASSDRVYGYTF. DNA of the CDR3: TGTGCCAGCAGCGACAGGGTCTATGGCTACACCTTC. Looking up the rest from reference TRBV7-2 and TRBJ1-2 gives the full variable domain: GAGVSQSPSNKVTEKGKDVELRCDPISGHTALYWYRQSLGQGLEFLIYFQGNSAPDKSGLPSDRFSAERTGGSVSTLTIQRTQQEDSAVYLCASSDRVYGYTFGSGTRLTVV.

This chain links TRBV4-1 with TRBJ2-7; 8 bases are shared with TRBD1. The ends lost 3 bases at V and 5 bases at J; junction bases unmatched: 6. Germline CDR1 and CDR2: MGHRA and YSYEKL. The CDR3 is 14 amino acids. For the CDR3, the DNA is TGCGCCAGCAGCCATCCCCAGGGGGCCGACGAGCAGTACTTC. Its translation: CASSHPQGADEQYF.

The chain carries TRBV5-1 and TRBJ2-1; D is ambiguous. V was trimmed by 4 bases and J by 7 bases, leaving 15 bases between them. Per germline, CDR1 SGHRS and CDR2 YFSETQ. This CDR3 spans 14 amino acids. CDR3: CASSIDPLGNEQFF. The CDR3 nucleotides are TGCGCCAGCAGCATCGACCCACTCGGGAATGAGCAGTTCTTC.

The chain recombines TRBV2 with TRBJ1-1; the D gene is possibly TRBD1 (6 bases). The germline V and J ends were trimmed by 5 bases and 1 base, with 14 bases remaining between them. The CDR3 totals 15 residues. Germline CDR1 is SNHLY and CDR2 is FYNNEI. The CDR3 nucleotides read TGTGCCAGCAGTCTGGACAGATCTACGAACACTGAAGCTTTCTTT. Translation: CASSLDRSTNTEAFF.

This chain connects TRBV6-6 to TRBJ2-7; 8 bases fit TRBD1. The CDR3 extends over 13 amino acids. Germline loops: CDR1 MNHNY, CDR2 SVGAGI (reference sequence). The trim removed 5 bases at V and 1 base at J, leaving 1 base unmatched. The CDR3 spells CASSGQGSYEQYF. Here the CDR3 DNA reads TGTGCCAGCAGTGGACAGGGATCCTACGAGCAGTACTTC.

The chain couples TRBV28 to TRBJ2-1; tentatively, D is TRBD2 (5 bases). V lost 3 bases to trimming and J lost 9 bases, with 9 bases between them. This CDR3 comprises 12 residues. Per germline, CDR1 MDHEN and CDR2 SYDVKM. CDR3 protein: CASSFKGVEQFF. The CDR3 DNA follows: TGTGCCAGCAGTTTTAAGGGAGTTGAGCAGTTCTTC.

This rearrangement joins TRBV9 to TRBJ1-1; D remains unclear. CDR3 length: 14 residues. Germline V lookup: CDR1 SGDLS, CDR2 YYNGEE. The V and J ends lost 6 bases and 3 bases respectively, with 15 bases between them. The chain's CDR3 is CASTLGEVDTEAFF. In DNA form, the CDR3 reads TGTGCCAGCACCCTCGGGGAGGTAGACACTGAAGCTTTCTTT.

The rearrangement links TRBV7-9 to TRBJ1-2; TRBD1 agrees at 11 bases. The V segment lost 5 bases and the J segment 4 bases; nucleotides outside the gene matches: 9. This CDR3 has 16 amino acids. Germline V gene lookup returns CDR1 SEHNR and CDR2 FQNEAQ (reference sequence). For the CDR3, the DNA is TGTGCCAGCAGCCCCACGCCGGGACAGGGGGTCTATGGCTACACCTTC. It specifies CASSPTPGQGVYGYTF. The complete variable domain, with remaining parts taken from reference TRBV7-9 and TRBJ1-2, reads DTGVSQNPRHKITKRGQNVTFRCDPISEHNRLYWYRQTLGQGPEFLTYFQNEAQLEKSRLLSDRFSAERPKGSFSTLEIQRTEQGDSAMYLCASSPTPGQGVYGYTFGSGTRLTVV.

The CDR3: CASSSSGGPTDTQYF. In DNA form, the CDR3 reads TGCGCCAGCAGCTCCTCGGGGGGGCCGACAGATACGCAGTATTTT. This chain links TRBV5-1 with TRBJ2-3, with 8 bases fitting TRBD2. Looked up from germline, CDR1 is SGHRS and CDR2 is YFSETQ. CDR3 length equals 15 residues. Trimming cost V 3 bases and J 3 bases; bases outside gene matches: 6.

This clone was counted only a few times. The genes are TRBV2 and TRBJ1-5; 9 nucleotides align to TRBD1. There are 15 residues in the CDR3. Germline values: CDR1 SNHLY, CDR2 FYNNEI. V shed 5 bases and J 3 bases; nucleotides not matched to a gene: 5. Written as DNA, the CDR3 is TGTGCCAGCAGTTACCTACAGGGGGCCAATCAGCCCCAGCATTTT. Protein sequence: CASSYLQGANQPQHF.